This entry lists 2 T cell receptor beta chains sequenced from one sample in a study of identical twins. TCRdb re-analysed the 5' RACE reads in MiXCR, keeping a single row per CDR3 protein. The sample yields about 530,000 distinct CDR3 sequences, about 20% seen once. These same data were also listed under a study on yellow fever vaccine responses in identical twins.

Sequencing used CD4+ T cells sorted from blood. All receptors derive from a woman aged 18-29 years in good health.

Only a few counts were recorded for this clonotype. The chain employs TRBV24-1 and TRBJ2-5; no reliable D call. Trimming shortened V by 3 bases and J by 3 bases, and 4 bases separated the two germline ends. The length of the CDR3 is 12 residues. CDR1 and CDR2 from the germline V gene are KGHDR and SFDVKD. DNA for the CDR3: TGTGCCACCAGTGATGGGAAAGAGACCCAGTACTTC. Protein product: CATSDGKETQYF.

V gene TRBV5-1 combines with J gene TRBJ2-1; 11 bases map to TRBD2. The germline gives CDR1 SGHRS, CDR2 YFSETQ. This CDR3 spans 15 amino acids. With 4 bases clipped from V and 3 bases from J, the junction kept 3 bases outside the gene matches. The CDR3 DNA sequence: TGCGCCAGCAGCATAGCGGGAGGGGACTACAATGAGCAGTTCTTC. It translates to CASSIAGGDYNEQFF.